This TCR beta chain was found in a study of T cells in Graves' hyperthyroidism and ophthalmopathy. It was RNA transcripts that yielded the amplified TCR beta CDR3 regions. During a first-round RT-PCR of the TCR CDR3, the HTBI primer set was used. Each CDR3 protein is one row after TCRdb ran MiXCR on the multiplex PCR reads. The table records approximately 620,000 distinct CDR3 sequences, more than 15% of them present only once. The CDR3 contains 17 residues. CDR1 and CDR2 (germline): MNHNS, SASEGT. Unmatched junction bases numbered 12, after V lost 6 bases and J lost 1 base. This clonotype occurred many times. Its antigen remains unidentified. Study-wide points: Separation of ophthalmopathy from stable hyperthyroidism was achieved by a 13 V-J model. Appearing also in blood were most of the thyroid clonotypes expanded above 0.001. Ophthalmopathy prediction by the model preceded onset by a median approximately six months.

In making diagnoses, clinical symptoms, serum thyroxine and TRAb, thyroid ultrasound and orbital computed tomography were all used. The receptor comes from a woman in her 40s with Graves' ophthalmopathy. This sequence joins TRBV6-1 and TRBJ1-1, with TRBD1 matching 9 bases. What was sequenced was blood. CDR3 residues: CASSPTGTGSRNTEAFF. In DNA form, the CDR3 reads TGTGCCAGCAGCCCTACCGGGACAGGGTCCCGGAACACTGAAGCTTTCTTT.